These T cell receptor beta chains were read from a single sample in a study of blood T cell repertoires in COVID-19. Generated by immunoSEQ multiplex PCR, the TCRdb table keeps only in-frame clones and is missing some. This table has over 70,000 clones, approximately 80% appearing once. What was sequenced was peripheral blood. The source is a woman of 80 years or more with acute or convalescent COVID-19. Each CDR3 is given with its conserved first and last residue. The D gene is left open where the match is weak. Clone size is not always given. Where it is, it says once, few, many or a class for expanded clones.

>-|TRBJ1-2|-|TRBV5-8
CASSRPGVGDYGYTF
TGTGCCAGCAGCCGACCTGGTGTAGGGGACTATGGCTACACCTTC
>-|TRBJ2-2|-|TRBV6-5
CASVRTANTGELFF
TGTGCCAGTGTGAGGACAGCTAACACCGGGGAGCTGTTTTTT
>-|TRBJ2-2|-|TRBV3-1/TRBV3-2
CASSPPGGRTTGELFF
TGTGCCAGCAGCCCCCCCGGGGGGCGGACGACCGGGGAGCTGTTTTTT
>TRBD1|TRBJ1-4|-|TRBV19
CASVDRGRGEKLFF
TGTGCCAGTGTTGACAGGGGTCGAGGGGAAAAACTGTTTTTT
>TRBD2|TRBJ2-7|-|TRBV6-2/TRBV6-3
CASSYYSRGAVTPYF
TGTGCCAGCAGTTACTACTCGCGGGGGGCCGTCACCCCGTACTTC
>TRBD1|TRBJ2-2|-|TRBV18
CASSPSLRGSTGELFF
TGTGCCAGCTCACCATCTCTCAGGGGGAGCACCGGGGAGCTGTTTTTT
>TRBD1|TRBJ1-5|-|TRBV2
CASSTGAGQPQHF
TGTGCCAGCTCTACAGGGGCGGGTCAGCCCCAGCATTTT
>TRBD2|TRBJ2-2|-|TRBV4-2
CASSQDRASGGGTGELFF
TGTGCCAGCAGCCAAGATAGGGCTAGCGGGGGCGGCACCGGGGAGCTGTTTTTT
>-|TRBJ2-5|-|TRBV6-5
CASSYSRTAIQETQYF
TGTGCCAGCAGTTACTCAAGGACAGCGATCCAAGAGACCCAGTACTTC
>-|TRBJ1-3|-|TRBV19
CASSIGGLAGNTIYF
TGTGCCAGTAGTATAGGTGGGCTGGCTGGAAACACCATATATTTT
>TRBD1|TRBJ1-1|few|TRBV18
CASSPTGEVTEAFF
TGTGCCAGCTCACCTACAGGGGAGGTCACTGAAGCTTTCTTT
>-|TRBJ1-5|-|TRBV13
CASSLKGDSNQPQHF
TGTGCCAGCAGCTTAAAAGGGGATAGCAATCAGCCCCAGCATTTT
>TRBD2|TRBJ2-7|-|TRBV28
CASSLGRGNAYEQYF
TGTGCCAGCAGTTTAGGGCGGGGGAACGCCTACGAGCAGTACTTC
>-|TRBJ2-5|-|TRBV29-1
CSVEPSLGQETQYF
TGCAGCGTTGAGCCTAGTCTAGGCCAAGAGACCCAGTACTTC
>-|TRBJ1-5|-|TRBV6-5
CASNEVGNQPQHF
TGTGCCAGCAACGAGGTGGGTAATCAGCCCCAGCATTTT
>-|TRBJ1-2|-|TRBV5-1
CASSLHSGGDYGYTF
TGCGCCAGCAGCCTCCACAGTGGCGGGGACTATGGCTACACCTTC
>-|TRBJ1-1|once|TRBV7-9
CASSLDFMRHSEAFF
TGTGCCAGCAGCTTAGATTTTATGAGACACTCGGAAGCTTTCTTT
>-|TRBJ1-5|-|TRBV3-1/TRBV3-2
CASSQPGGQDQPQHF
TGTGCCAGCAGCCAGCCGGGGGGCCAGGATCAGCCCCAGCATTTT
>-|TRBJ2-5|-|TRBV2
CASMKEGETQYF
TGTGCCAGCATGAAGGAGGGAGAGACCCAGTACTTC
>TRBD2|TRBJ2-3|few|TRBV7-9
CASRPGAGGMDTQYF
TGTGCCAGCAGGCCGGGAGCGGGAGGTATGGATACGCAGTATTTT
>TRBD1|TRBJ1-2|-|TRBV20-1
CSASLGGGGYTF
TGCAGTGCTAGTTTAGGGGGCGGAGGCTACACCTTC
>TRBD1|TRBJ2-3|-|TRBV4-1
CASSQDGATGGPHTDTQYF
TGCGCCAGCAGCCAAGATGGGGCGACAGGGGGACCACACACAGATACGCAGTATTTT
>TRBD1|TRBJ1-6|few|TRBV6-5
CASSYLGTGTSPLHF
TGTGCCAGCAGTTACTTGGGGACAGGCACTTCACCCCTCCACTTT
>-|TRBJ2-3|once|TRBV7-3
CASSRWGGGTDTQYF
TGTGCCAGCAGCCGCTGGGGAGGGGGTACAGATACGCAGTATTTT
>TRBD2|TRBJ2-3|-|TRBV27
CASSTAGGPTDTQYF
TGTGCCAGCAGCACGGCGGGGGGGCCCACAGATACGCAGTATTTT
>-|TRBJ2-1|-|TRBV29-1
CSGLGGSIYNEQFF
TGCAGCGGTTTGGGGGGATCTATCTACAATGAGCAGTTCTTC
>-|TRBJ1-6|-|TRBV15
CATSNPAQGLASPLHF
TGTGCCACCAGCAACCCCGCCCAGGGTCTCGCTTCACCCCTCCACTTT
>-|TRBJ1-6|-|TRBV12-5
CASGLEGGSPLHF
TGTGCTAGTGGTTTGGAGGGAGGTTCACCCCTCCACTTT
>-|TRBJ2-7|-|TRBV5-1
CASSFNPRMGGYEQYF
TGCGCCAGCAGCTTTAACCCTAGGATGGGAGGCTACGAGCAGTACTTC
>TRBD1|TRBJ1-1|-|TRBV27
CASRQGAYGYTEAFF
TGTGCCAGCAGACAGGGGGCGTACGGGTACACTGAAGCTTTCTTT
>TRBD2|TRBJ2-7|-|TRBV19
CASSIVAGGYEQYF
TGTGCCAGTAGTATAGTAGCGGGGGGCTACGAGCAGTACTTC
>-|TRBJ2-1|-|TRBV10-3
CAISEELLEQFF
TGTGCCATCAGTGAGGAGCTTTTGGAGCAGTTCTTC
>TRBD1|TRBJ1-3|few|TRBV19
CASSGGQATGNTIYF
TGTGCCAGTAGTGGGGGACAGGCGACTGGAAACACCATATATTTT